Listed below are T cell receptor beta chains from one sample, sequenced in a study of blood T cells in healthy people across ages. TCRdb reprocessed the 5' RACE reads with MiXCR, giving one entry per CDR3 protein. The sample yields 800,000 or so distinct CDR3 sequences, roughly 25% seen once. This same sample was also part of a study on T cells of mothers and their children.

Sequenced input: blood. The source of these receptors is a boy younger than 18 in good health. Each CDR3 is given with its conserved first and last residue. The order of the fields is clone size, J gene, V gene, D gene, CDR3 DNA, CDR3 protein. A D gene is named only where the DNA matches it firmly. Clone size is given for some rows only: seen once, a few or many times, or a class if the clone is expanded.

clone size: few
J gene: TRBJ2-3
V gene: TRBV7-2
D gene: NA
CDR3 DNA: TGTGCCAGCAGCTTAGAGGCAGGGCCAGATACGCAGTATTTT
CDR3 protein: CASSLEAGPDTQYF

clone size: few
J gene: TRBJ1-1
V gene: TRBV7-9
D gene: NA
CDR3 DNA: TGTGCCAGCAGCCCCCGAGAGACACCGAACACTGAAGCTTTCTTT
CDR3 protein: CASSPRETPNTEAFF

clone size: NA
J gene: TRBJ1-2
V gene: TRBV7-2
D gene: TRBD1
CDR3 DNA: TGTGCCAGCCGACCGATTCCTGGACAGGGAGAATATGGCTACACCTTC
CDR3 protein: CASRPIPGQGEYGYTF

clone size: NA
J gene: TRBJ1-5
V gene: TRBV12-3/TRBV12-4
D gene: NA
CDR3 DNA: TGTGCCAGCAGTTTAGGCCTTCAAGGGCAGCCCCAGCATTTT
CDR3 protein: CASSLGLQGQPQHF

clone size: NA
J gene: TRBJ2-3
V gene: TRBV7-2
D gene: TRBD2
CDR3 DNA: TGTGCCAGCAGCGGGGGGGTTGGAACAGATACGCAGTATTTT
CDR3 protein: CASSGGVGTDTQYF

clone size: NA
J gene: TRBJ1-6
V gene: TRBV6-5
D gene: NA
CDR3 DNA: TGTGCCAGCAGAGCTTTGGGGGGTTCACCCCTCCACTTT
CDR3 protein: CASRALGGSPLHF

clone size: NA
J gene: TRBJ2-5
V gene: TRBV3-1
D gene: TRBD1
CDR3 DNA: TGTGCCAGCAGCCAAACCGGGACAGGGAACCAAGAGACCCAGTACTTC
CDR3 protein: CASSQTGTGNQETQYF

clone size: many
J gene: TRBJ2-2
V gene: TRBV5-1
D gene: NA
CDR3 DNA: TGCGCCAGCAGCTTGGGACAGCCGAACACCGGGGAGCTGTTTTTT
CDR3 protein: CASSLGQPNTGELFF

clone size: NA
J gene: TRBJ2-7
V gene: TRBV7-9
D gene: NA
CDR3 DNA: TGTGCCAGCAGCTTAGGTGGCGGGCACTCCTACGAGCAGTACTTC
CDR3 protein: CASSLGGGHSYEQYF

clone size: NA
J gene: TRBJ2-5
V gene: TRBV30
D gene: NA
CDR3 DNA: TGTGCCTGGAGTTTCTTGTCTCGGGGCGAACACCTGATGACCCAGTACTTC
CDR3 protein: CAWSFLSRGEHLMTQYF

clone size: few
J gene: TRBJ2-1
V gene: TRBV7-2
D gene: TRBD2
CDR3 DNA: TGTGCCAGCTCCGTTGAGAGCGGGGGGTACAATGAGCAGTTCTTC
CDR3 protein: CASSVESGGYNEQFF

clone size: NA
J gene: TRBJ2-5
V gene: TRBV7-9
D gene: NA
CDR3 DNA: TGTGCCAGCAGCTCCACTCGAGGGGGTTGGGAAGAGACCCAGTACTTC
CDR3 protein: CASSSTRGGWEETQYF

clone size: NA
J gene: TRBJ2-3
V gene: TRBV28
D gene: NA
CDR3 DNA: TGTGCCAGCATCAAACGAGGGGTGGGGTTGGGCACAGATACGCAGTATTTT
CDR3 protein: CASIKRGVGLGTDTQYF

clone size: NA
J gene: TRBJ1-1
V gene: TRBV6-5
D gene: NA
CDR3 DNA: TGTGCCAGCAGTTACTCTCGGGACGGGAACACTGAAGCTTTCTTT
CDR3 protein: CASSYSRDGNTEAFF

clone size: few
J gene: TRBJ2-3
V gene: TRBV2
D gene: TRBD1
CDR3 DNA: TGTGCCAGCAGTCAAACAGGGGTTTTAATGGCAGATACGCAGTATTTT
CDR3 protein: CASSQTGVLMADTQYF

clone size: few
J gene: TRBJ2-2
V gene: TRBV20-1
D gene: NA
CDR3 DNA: TGCAGTGCTAGAAAGGGCCACTTACTCACCGGGGAGCTGTTTTTT
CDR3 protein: CSARKGHLLTGELFF